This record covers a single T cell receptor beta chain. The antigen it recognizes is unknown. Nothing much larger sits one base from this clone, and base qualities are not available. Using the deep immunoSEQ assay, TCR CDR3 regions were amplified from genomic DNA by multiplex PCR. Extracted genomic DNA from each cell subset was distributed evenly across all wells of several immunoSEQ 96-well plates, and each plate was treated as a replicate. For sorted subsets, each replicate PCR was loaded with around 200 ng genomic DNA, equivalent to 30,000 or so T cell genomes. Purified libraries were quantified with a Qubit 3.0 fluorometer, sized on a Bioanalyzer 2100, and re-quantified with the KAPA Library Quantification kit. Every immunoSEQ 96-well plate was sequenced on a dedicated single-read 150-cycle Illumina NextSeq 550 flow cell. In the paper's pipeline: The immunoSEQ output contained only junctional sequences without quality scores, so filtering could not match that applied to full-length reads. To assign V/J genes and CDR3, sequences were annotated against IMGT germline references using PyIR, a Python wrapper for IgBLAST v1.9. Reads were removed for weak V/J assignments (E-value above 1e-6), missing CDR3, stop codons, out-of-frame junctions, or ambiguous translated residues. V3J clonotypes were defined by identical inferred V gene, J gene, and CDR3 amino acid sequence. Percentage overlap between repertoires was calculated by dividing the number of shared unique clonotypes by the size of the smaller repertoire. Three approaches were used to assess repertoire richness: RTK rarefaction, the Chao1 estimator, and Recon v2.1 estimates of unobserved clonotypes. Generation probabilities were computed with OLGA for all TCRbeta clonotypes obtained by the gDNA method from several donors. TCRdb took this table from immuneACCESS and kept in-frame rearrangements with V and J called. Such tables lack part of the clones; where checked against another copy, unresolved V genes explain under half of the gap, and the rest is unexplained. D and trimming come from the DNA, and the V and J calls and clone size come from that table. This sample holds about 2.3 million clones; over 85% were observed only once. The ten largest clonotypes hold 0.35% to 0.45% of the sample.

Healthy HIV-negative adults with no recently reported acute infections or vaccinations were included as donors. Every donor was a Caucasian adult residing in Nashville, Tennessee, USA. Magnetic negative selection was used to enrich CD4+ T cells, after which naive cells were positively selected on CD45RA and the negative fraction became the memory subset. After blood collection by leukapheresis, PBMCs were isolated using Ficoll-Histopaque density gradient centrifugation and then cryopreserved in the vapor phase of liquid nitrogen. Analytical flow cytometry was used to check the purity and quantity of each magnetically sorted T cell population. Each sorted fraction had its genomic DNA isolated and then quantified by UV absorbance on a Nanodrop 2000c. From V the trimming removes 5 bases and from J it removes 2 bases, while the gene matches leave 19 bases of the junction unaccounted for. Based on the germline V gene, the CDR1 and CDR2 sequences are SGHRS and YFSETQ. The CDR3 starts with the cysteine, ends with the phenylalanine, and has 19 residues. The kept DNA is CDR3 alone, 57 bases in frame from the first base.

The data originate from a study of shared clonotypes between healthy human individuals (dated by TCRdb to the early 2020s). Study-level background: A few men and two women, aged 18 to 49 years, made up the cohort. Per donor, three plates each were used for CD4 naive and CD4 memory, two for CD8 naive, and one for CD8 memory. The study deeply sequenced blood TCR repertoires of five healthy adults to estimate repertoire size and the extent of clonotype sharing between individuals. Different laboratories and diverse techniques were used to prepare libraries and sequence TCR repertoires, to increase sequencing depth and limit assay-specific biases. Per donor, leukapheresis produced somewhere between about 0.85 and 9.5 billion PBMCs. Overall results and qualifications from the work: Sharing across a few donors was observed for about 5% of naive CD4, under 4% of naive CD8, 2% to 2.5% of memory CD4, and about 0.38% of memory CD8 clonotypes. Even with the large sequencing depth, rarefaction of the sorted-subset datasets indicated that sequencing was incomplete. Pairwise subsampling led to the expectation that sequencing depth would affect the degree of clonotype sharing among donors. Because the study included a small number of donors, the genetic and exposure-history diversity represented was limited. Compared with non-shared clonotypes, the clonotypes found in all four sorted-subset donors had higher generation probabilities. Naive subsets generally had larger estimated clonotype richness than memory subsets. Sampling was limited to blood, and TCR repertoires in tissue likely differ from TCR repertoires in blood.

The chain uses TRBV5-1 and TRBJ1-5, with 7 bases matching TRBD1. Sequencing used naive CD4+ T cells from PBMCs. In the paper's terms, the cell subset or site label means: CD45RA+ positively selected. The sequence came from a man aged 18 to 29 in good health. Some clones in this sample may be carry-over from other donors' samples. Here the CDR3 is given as CASSPVTRGLGCGNQPQHF. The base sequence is TGCGCCAGCAGTCCAGTTACCAGGGGGTTGGGTTGTGGCAATCAGCCCCAGCATTTT.